The T cell receptor beta chain under discussion was sequenced for a study of T-cell memory formation after mild COVID-19. This clonotype was seen a handful of times. Amplification by 5'RACE using constant-segment primers produced TCR alpha and TCR beta cDNA libraries that carried sample barcodes and UMIs. Each CDR3 protein is one row after TCRdb ran MiXCR on the 5' RACE reads. The sample has fewer than 500,000 distinct CDR3 sequences, roughly 25% seen once. CDR3 size: 15 residues. The germline V and J ends were trimmed by 9 bases and 3 bases, with 17 bases remaining between them. The material sequenced was PBMCs or a T cell subset sorted from them (not recorded which). This sequence joins TRBV23-1 and TRBJ2-2, with a weak D call TRBD2 (7 bases). TRBV23-1 falls under the ORF class, with uncertain function. This TCR was recovered from an adult woman who had mild COVID-19 (a few samples of this study predate the infection). Cell type and time point are not known. CDR3 in DNA: TGCGCCAGTGGGGGCGGGAGTGAGGACACCGGGGAGCTGTTTTTT. It is translated as CASGGGSEDTGELFF.